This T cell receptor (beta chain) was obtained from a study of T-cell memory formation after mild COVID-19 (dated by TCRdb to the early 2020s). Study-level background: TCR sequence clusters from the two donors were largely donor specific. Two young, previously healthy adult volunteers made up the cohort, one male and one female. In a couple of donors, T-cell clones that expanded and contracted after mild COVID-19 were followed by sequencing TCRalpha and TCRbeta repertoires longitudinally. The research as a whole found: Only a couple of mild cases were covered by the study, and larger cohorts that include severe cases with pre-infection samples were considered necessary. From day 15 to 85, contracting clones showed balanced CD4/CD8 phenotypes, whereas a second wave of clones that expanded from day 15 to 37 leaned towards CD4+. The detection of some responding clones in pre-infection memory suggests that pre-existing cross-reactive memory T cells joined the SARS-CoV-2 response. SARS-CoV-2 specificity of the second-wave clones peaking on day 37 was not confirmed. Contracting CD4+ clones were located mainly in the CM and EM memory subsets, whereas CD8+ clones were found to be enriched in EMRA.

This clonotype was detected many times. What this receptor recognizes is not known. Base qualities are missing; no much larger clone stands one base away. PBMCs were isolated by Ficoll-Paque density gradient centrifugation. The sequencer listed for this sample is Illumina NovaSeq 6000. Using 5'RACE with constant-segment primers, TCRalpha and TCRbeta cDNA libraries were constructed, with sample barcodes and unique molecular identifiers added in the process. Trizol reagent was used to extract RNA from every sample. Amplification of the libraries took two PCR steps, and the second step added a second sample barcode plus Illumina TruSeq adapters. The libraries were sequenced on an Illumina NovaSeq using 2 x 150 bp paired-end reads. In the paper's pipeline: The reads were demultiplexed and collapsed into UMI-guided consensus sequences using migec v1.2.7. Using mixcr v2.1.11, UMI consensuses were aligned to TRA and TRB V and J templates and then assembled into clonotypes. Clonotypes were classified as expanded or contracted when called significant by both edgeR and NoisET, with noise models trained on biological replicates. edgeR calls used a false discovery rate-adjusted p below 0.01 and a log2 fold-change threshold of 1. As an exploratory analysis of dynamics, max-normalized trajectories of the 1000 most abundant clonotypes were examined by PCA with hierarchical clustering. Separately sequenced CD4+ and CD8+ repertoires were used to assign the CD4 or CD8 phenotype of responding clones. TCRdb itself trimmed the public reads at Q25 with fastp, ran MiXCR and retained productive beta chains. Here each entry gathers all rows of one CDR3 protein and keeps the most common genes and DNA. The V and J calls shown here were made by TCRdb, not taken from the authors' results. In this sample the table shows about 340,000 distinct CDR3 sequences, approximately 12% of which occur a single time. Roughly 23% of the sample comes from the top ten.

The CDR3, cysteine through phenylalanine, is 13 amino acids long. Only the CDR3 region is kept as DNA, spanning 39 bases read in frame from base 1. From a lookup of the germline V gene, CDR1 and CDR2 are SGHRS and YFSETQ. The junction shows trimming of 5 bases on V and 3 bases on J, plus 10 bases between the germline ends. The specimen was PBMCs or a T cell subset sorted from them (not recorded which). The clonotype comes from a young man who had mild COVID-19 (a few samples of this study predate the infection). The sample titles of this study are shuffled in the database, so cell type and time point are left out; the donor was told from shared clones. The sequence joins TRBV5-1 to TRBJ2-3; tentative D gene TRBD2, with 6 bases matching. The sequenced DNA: TGCGCCAGCAGTTTACGGGGGACAGATACGCAGTATTTT. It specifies CASSLRGTDTQYF.